The rows below give T cell receptor beta chains drawn from one sample of a study of blood T cells in healthy people across ages. TCRdb ran MiXCR on the 5' RACE reads and lists one entry per CDR3 protein. This table holds fewer than 950,000 distinct CDR3 sequences, 50% to 65% found once. The sequencing sample was made of blood. These receptors originate from a man older than 75 in good health. Each CDR3 is given with its conserved first and last residue. A D gene is named only where the DNA matches it firmly. Expanded clones get a size class; other rows say once, few or many, or leave the size out.

NA | 14 | TRBJ1-4 | TRBV5-8 | NA | CASSLGPGREKLFF | TGTGCCAGCAGCTTGGGGCCGGGTCGGGAAAAACTGTTTTTT
few | 12 | TRBJ1-2 | TRBV28 | NA | CASSSPGEGYTF | TGTGCCAGCAGTTCCCCCGGGGAAGGCTACACCTTC
NA | 15 | TRBJ2-3 | TRBV9 | TRBD1 | CASSPWTGTTDTQYF | TGTGCCAGCAGCCCCTGGACAGGGACCACAGATACGCAGTATTTT
NA | 15 | TRBJ2-3 | TRBV5-1 | TRBD2 | CASSPGTSGGVGQYF | TGCGCCAGCAGCCCGGGGACTAGCGGGGGAGTAGGGCAGTATTTT
NA | 14 | TRBJ1-5 | TRBV27 | TRBD1 | CASSTGQGIQPQHF | TGTGCCAGCAGTACAGGACAGGGGATCCAGCCCCAGCATTTT
NA | 15 | TRBJ2-7 | TRBV3-1 | TRBD2 | CASSQNLAGLDEQYF | TGTGCCAGCAGCCAGAACTTAGCGGGACTCGACGAGCAGTACTTC
many | 15 | TRBJ2-3 | TRBV29-1 | TRBD2 | CSAPGLAGAADTQYF | TGCAGCGCCCCCGGACTAGCGGGAGCCGCAGATACGCAGTATTTT
few | 14 | TRBJ2-7 | TRBV7-9 | NA | CASSLVGDSYEQYF | TGTGCCAGCAGCTTAGTGGGCGACAGCTACGAGCAGTACTTC
once | 17 | TRBJ2-6 | TRBV10-3 | TRBD1 | CATRTQGAGSGANVLTF | TGTGCCACTCGTACACAGGGGGCGGGCTCTGGGGCCAACGTCCTGACTTTC
NA | 14 | TRBJ2-1 | TRBV7-3 | TRBD2 | CASSVTFLAGVLFF | TGTGCCAGCAGCGTAACGTTCCTAGCGGGAGTTCTGTTCTTC
NA | 16 | TRBJ2-2 | TRBV6-6 | NA | CASSLTAGANTGELFF | TGTGCCAGCTCATTAACGGCGGGCGCGAACACCGGGGAGCTGTTTTTT
once | 15 | TRBJ1-5 | TRBV12-3/TRBV12-4 | NA | CASSMSPGAVQPQHF | TGTGCCAGCAGTATGAGTCCAGGGGCCGTTCAGCCCCAGCATTTT
NA | 13 | TRBJ2-7 | TRBV2 | TRBD2 | CASSKGLGREQYF | TGTGCCAGCAGTAAAGGACTAGGGCGCGAGCAGTACTTC
NA | 18 | TRBJ2-1 | TRBV15 | TRBD2 | CATSRGLRTSGTYNEQFF | TGTGCCACCAGCAGGGGACTGAGGACTAGCGGGACATACAATGAGCAGTTCTTC
NA | 14 | TRBJ2-5 | TRBV10-3 | TRBD1 | CAISEDRGLETQYF | TGTGCCATCAGTGAGGACAGGGGGTTGGAGACCCAGTACTTC
NA | 14 | TRBJ2-7 | TRBV7-9 | NA | CASSRAGIYNEQYF | TGTGCCAGCAGCCGGGCCGGCATCTACAATGAGCAGTACTTC
NA | 13 | TRBJ1-6 | TRBV20-1 | NA | CSAPHGYNSPLHF | TGCAGTGCCCCCCACGGCTATAATTCACCCCTCCACTTT
NA | 16 | TRBJ1-4 | TRBV6-5 | TRBD1 | CASSYYRGLGNEKLFF | TGTGCCAGCAGTTACTACAGGGGCTTGGGGAATGAAAAACTGTTTTTT
few | 15 | TRBJ2-7 | TRBV9 | NA | CASSVDPVGSYEQYF | TGTGCCAGCAGCGTAGATCCAGTCGGGAGCTACGAGCAGTACTTC
NA | 14 | TRBJ2-5 | TRBV12-3/TRBV12-4 | NA | CASSPLPKQETQYF | TGTGCCAGCAGCCCATTGCCGAAGCAAGAGACCCAGTACTTC
NA | 13 | TRBJ2-1 | TRBV10-3 | NA | CAIRHLDYNEQFF | TGTGCCATCAGGCACTTGGACTACAATGAGCAGTTCTTC
NA | 16 | TRBJ2-3 | TRBV11-2 | TRBD2 | CASSSGTSGGHRYAYF | TGTGCCAGCAGCTCTGGGACTAGCGGGGGGCACAGATACGCGTATTTT
NA | 14 | TRBJ2-1 | TRBV5-1 | NA | CASSLSTGLDEQFF | TGCGCCAGCAGCTTGAGCACGGGCCTCGATGAGCAGTTCTTC
NA | 16 | TRBJ1-1 | TRBV4-1 | NA | CASSQRATGMNTEAFF | TGCGCCAGCAGCCAGCGGGCTACGGGAATGAACACTGAAGCTTTCTTT
few | 13 | TRBJ1-2 | TRBV28 | NA | CASSPGTKNGYTF | TGTGCCAGCAGTCCCGGGACAAAAAATGGCTACACCTTC
NA | 16 | TRBJ2-5 | TRBV28 | TRBD2 | CASSLSGAEFQETQYF | TGTGCCAGCAGCCTCAGCGGGGCCGAATTCCAAGAGACCCAGTACTTC
many | 12 | TRBJ2-3 | TRBV6-5 | NA | CASSSSPDTQYF | TGTGCCAGCAGCAGTTCCCCCGATACGCAGTATTTT
NA | 13 | TRBJ2-7 | TRBV29-1 | NA | CSAHEGLPYEQYF | TGCAGCGCCCACGAAGGGTTACCCTACGAGCAGTACTTC
NA | 15 | TRBJ1-1 | TRBV27 | NA | CASGRGGRPNTEAFF | TGTGCCAGCGGGCGAGGCGGTAGACCGAACACTGAAGCTTTCTTT
few | 13 | TRBJ1-2 | TRBV10-3 | NA | CAISEMAEYGYTF | TGTGCCATCAGTGAGATGGCCGAGTATGGCTACACCTTC
NA | 15 | TRBJ2-1 | TRBV28 | TRBD2 | CASSLEAGAGREQFF | TGTGCCAGCAGTTTAGAAGCGGGAGCCGGCCGCGAGCAGTTCTTC
once | 15 | TRBJ2-2 | TRBV2 | NA | CASSEGARTPGELFF | TGTGCCAGCAGTGAAGGAGCGAGGACACCCGGGGAGCTGTTTTTT
NA | 16 | TRBJ1-2 | TRBV12-3/TRBV12-4 | TRBD1 | CASSLGQGAVGYGYTF | TGTGCCAGCAGTTTAGGACAGGGGGCAGTCGGCTATGGCTACACCTTC
NA | 14 | TRBJ2-3 | TRBV20-1 | NA | CSALTATRTDTQYF | TGCAGTGCTCTAACCGCGACACGCACAGATACGCAGTATTTT
NA | 16 | TRBJ2-7 | TRBV4-1 | TRBD2 | CASSHRGGDSSYEQYF | TGCGCCAGCAGCCACCGGGGGGGGGACTCCTCCTACGAGCAGTACTTC
NA | 13 | TRBJ2-7 | TRBV6-1 | NA | CASSHRETYEQYF | TGTGCCAGCAGCCACCGGGAGACCTACGAGCAGTACTTC
NA | 17 | TRBJ2-5 | TRBV15 | TRBD2 | CATSRELAGGSAETQYF | TGTGCCACCAGCAGAGAACTAGCGGGAGGTTCGGCGGAGACCCAGTACTTC
NA | 14 | TRBJ2-5 | TRBV7-9 | NA | CASSSRTTEETQYF | TGTGCCAGCAGCTCTCGGACGACCGAAGAGACCCAGTACTTC
few | 13 | TRBJ2-7 | TRBV12-3/TRBV12-4 | TRBD2 | CASRQAGGGEQYF | TGTGCCAGCAGACAAGCGGGGGGCGGCGAGCAGTACTTC
NA | 15 | TRBJ2-4 | TRBV28 | NA | CASSPGGRAKNIQYF | TGTGCCAGCAGTCCCGGGGGGCGAGCCAAAAACATTCAGTACTTC
few | 16 | TRBJ2-7 | TRBV7-9 | TRBD1 | CASSLATGTGAYEQYF | TGTGCCAGCAGCTTAGCCACCGGGACAGGAGCCTACGAGCAGTACTTC
NA | 14 | TRBJ1-1 | TRBV12-3/TRBV12-4 | NA | CASSLTGQPTEAFF | TGTGCCAGCAGTTTAACCGGACAGCCCACTGAAGCTTTCTTT
NA | 15 | TRBJ2-6 | TRBV14 | NA | CASSAAGLGANVLTF | TGTGCCAGCAGTGCCGCGGGGCTCGGGGCCAACGTCCTGACTTTC